The T cell receptor (beta chain) under discussion was sequenced for a study of blood T cells in healthy people across ages. Trimming removed 5 bases from V and 9 bases from J; junction bases left unmatched: 9. Germline assignment: CDR1 SGHTA and CDR2 FQGNSA. The CDR3 runs 16 residues. Every donor provided approximately 10 milliliters of peripheral blood. Using a J-beta primer mix together with a sample-barcoded 5' primer, a second PCR was run for about 6 to 11 cycles. TCRdb independently ran MiXCR on the 5' RACE reads; one entry per CDR3 protein. The sample shows 1,100,000 or so distinct CDR3 sequences, around 43% of them seen only once.

The receptor's source is a woman in her sixties in good health. Sequenced: blood. The chain has TRBV7-2 and TRBJ2-1; 14 positions match TRBD2. Here the CDR3 reads CASSLRLAGGPSEQFF. The CDR3 DNA follows: TGTGCCAGCAGCCTAAGACTAGCGGGAGGGCCGAGTGAGCAGTTCTTC.